Listed below are T cell receptor beta chains from one sample, sequenced in a study of CD8 T cells in ankylosing spondylitis. From the 5' RACE reads, TCRdb called clonotypes with MiXCR, one entry per CDR3 protein. The table shows 700,000 to 850,000 distinct CDR3 sequences, with approximately 12% occurring only once. The sample taken for sequencing was blood, either unsorted or a sorted T cell fraction (not recorded which). The receptors derive from a male donor with ankylosing spondylitis. Both conserved end residues are part of each CDR3. The D gene is left open where the match is weak. Rows give clone size only sometimes, using once, few, many, or a class for an expanded clone.

size,D,J,V,CDR3,DNA
few,TRBD1,TRBJ2-2,TRBV20-1,CSADPGQMTGELFF,TGCAGTGCCGACCCGGGACAGATGACCGGGGAGCTGTTTTTT
.,TRBD2,TRBJ2-7,TRBV4-3,CASSQVILADTYEQYF,TGCGCCAGCAGCCAAGTGATCCTAGCGGACACCTACGAGCAGTACTTC
.,.,TRBJ2-7,TRBV4-3,CASSLLVGSFMGEQYF,TGCGCCAGCAGCCTTTTGGTAGGGTCATTTATGGGCGAGCAGTACTTC
.,.,TRBJ2-2,TRBV5-1,CASREGTGELFF,TGCGCCAGCAGGGAGGGGACCGGGGAGCTGTTTTTT
.,TRBD1,TRBJ2-1,TRBV5-1,CATRTGPTRTSYNEQFF,TGCGCCACCCGGACAGGGCCCACAAGAACCTCCTACAATGAGCAGTTCTTC
few,TRBD1,TRBJ1-1,TRBV6-1,CASRRGGQARNTEAFF,TGTGCCAGCCGAAGGGGGGGACAGGCCCGGAACACTGAAGCTTTCTTT
many,.,TRBJ1-1,TRBV20-1,CSAMTRHTEAFF,TGCAGTGCTATGACTAGGCACACTGAAGCTTTCTTT
many,TRBD2,TRBJ2-1,TRBV5-1,CASSLLAGVANEQFF,TGCGCCAGCAGCTTGTTAGCGGGAGTAGCCAATGAGCAGTTCTTC
.,.,TRBJ2-7,TRBV12-3/TRBV12-4,CASGRGGAYEQYF,TGTGCCAGCGGCAGGGGGGGGGCCTACGAGCAGTACTTC
many,TRBD2,TRBJ2-3,TRBV5-1,CASSSAPTSGRRTDTQYF,TGCGCCAGCAGCTCAGCTCCGACTAGCGGGAGGAGGACAGATACGCAGTATTTT
.,.,TRBJ2-3,TRBV7-9,CASSAWRLSTDTQYF,TGTGCCAGCAGCGCCTGGAGGCTTAGCACAGATACGCAGTATTTT
.,.,TRBJ2-7,TRBV3-1,CASSRQETAYEQYF,TGTGCCAGCAGCCGCCAGGAGACTGCCTACGAGCAGTACTTC
many,TRBD1,TRBJ1-6,TRBV20-1,CSATGTVNSPLHF,TGCAGTGCTACCGGGACAGTTAATTCACCCCTCCACTTT
few,.,TRBJ2-5,TRBV20-1,CSATTFSQETQYF,TGCAGTGCTACCACGTTTAGCCAAGAGACCCAGTACTTC
many,.,TRBJ1-1,TRBV6-1,CASTPTGYRTEAFF,TGTGCCAGCACTCCGACTGGCTACCGGACTGAAGCTTTCTTT
few,.,TRBJ2-7,TRBV5-1,CASSFRDKIYEQYF,TGCGCCAGCAGCTTCCGGGACAAGATCTACGAGCAGTACTTC
.,.,TRBJ2-2,TRBV18,CASSAGTQDTGELFF,TGTGCCAGCTCAGCCGGGACACAAGACACCGGGGAGCTGTTTTTT
few,.,TRBJ1-4,TRBV6-1,CASRGDPLRGEKLFF,TGTGCCAGCAGGGGGGACCCTCTCCGGGGAGAAAAACTGTTTTTT
.,.,TRBJ1-1,TRBV5-1,CASSSWENTEAFF,TGCGCCAGCAGCTCATGGGAGAACACTGAAGCTTTCTTT
.,.,TRBJ1-1,TRBV12-3/TRBV12-4,CASMYLADTEAFF,TGTGCCAGCATGTACCTGGCCGACACTGAAGCTTTCTTT
many,.,TRBJ2-1,TRBV4-1,CASSQDRQVLFF,TGCGCCAGCAGCCAAGATCGACAGGTTCTTTTCTTC
once,.,TRBJ2-7,TRBV7-2,CASNLMSISYEQYF,TGTGCCAGCAACTTAATGTCCATTTCATACGAGCAGTACTTC
.,.,TRBJ1-2,TRBV24-1,CATSDRRGTTYGYTF,TGTGCCACCAGTGATAGGAGGGGGACCACGTATGGCTACACCTTC
.,.,TRBJ2-1,TRBV24-1,CATSDPPGIHEQFF,TGTGCCACCAGTGATCCACCAGGGATCCATGAGCAGTTCTTC
.,TRBD1,TRBJ2-3,TRBV20-1,CSASPYRGSTDTQYF,TGCAGTGCTAGTCCATACAGGGGGTCTACAGATACGCAGTATTTT
few,.,TRBJ1-5,TRBV19,CATRHRDTSQPQHF,TGTGCCACCCGCCACCGGGACACTTCTCAGCCCCAGCATTTT
few,.,TRBJ1-3,TRBV20-1,CSAKGDRTSGNTIYF,TGCAGTGCTAAAGGCGACAGGACCTCTGGAAACACCATATATTTT
.,.,TRBJ1-5,TRBV28,CASTRPGNQPQHF,TGTGCCAGCACTCGCCCAGGAAATCAGCCCCAGCATTTT
few,.,TRBJ1-1,TRBV10-3,CAISESGAGAEAFF,TGTGCCATCAGTGAGTCGGGGGCAGGGGCGGAAGCTTTCTTT
.,TRBD1,TRBJ2-5,TRBV7-2,CASSRDRDRRETQYF,TGTGCCAGCAGCCGCGACAGGGACAGGCGTGAGACCCAGTACTTC
many,TRBD1,TRBJ1-1,TRBV29-1,CTTQGAYTEAFF,TGCACCACCCAGGGGGCTTACACTGAAGCTTTCTTT
few,.,TRBJ2-1,TRBV12-3/TRBV12-4,CASSWDGSYNEQFF,TGTGCCAGCAGTTGGGACGGATCCTACAATGAGCAGTTCTTC
.,.,TRBJ2-2,TRBV18,CASSPFGRGTGELFF,TGTGCCAGCTCACCATTTGGCAGGGGCACCGGGGAGCTGTTTTTT
.,TRBD2,TRBJ2-1,TRBV12-3/TRBV12-4,CASSFRSGGSRGQFF,TGTGCCAGCAGTTTTCGTAGCGGGGGATCACGGGGGCAGTTCTTC
.,TRBD1,TRBJ1-1,TRBV20-1,CSARRRYRGHINTEAFF,TGCAGTGCTAGAAGGCGGTACAGGGGGCATATAAACACTGAAGCTTTCTTT
few,TRBD1,TRBJ1-2,TRBV12-3/TRBV12-4,CASSLMTGATGYTF,TGTGCCAGCAGTTTGATGACAGGGGCGACTGGCTACACCTTC
.,.,TRBJ2-7,TRBV6-6,CASSRRTLEQYF,TGTGCCAGCAGCCGCCGAACTCTCGAGCAGTACTTC
.,.,TRBJ1-2,TRBV9,CASSTIAGANGYTF,TGTGCCAGCAGCACAATCGCGGGGGCGAATGGCTACACCTTC
few,.,TRBJ1-5,TRBV7-2,CASSSGLEWQPQHF,TGTGCCAGCAGCTCAGGATTAGAATGGCAGCCCCAGCATTTT
many,.,TRBJ2-1,TRBV29-1,CSVHKGASEQFF,TGCAGCGTGCATAAAGGGGCTTCTGAGCAGTTCTTC
few,.,TRBJ1-4,TRBV20-1,CSAEAWTLGDEKLFF,TGCAGTGCGGAAGCATGGACTCTCGGCGATGAAAAACTGTTTTTT
many,TRBD2,TRBJ2-1,TRBV7-7,CASSPRTSGRGLFF,TGTGCTAGCAGCCCTAGGACTAGCGGGAGGGGTCTGTTCTTC
few,TRBD2,TRBJ2-3,TRBV28,CASSSYRLAGTADTQYF,TGTGCCAGCAGTTCCTACCGACTAGCGGGAACGGCAGATACGCAGTATTTT
.,.,TRBJ2-3,TRBV20-1,CSATYLTDTQYF,TGCAGTGCTACCTACCTAACAGATACGCAGTATTTT
.,.,TRBJ2-7,TRBV7-9,CASSLDSPRAYEQYF,TGTGCCAGCAGCCTCGACAGCCCTCGAGCCTACGAGCAGTACTTC
many,.,TRBJ2-3,TRBV29-1,CSVRDQGDTQYF,TGCAGCGTTAGGGACCAGGGAGATACGCAGTATTTT
few,TRBD1,TRBJ2-7,TRBV20-1,CSAREGTADYEQYF,TGCAGTGCTAGAGAGGGGACAGCCGACTACGAGCAGTACTTC
many,.,TRBJ1-2,TRBV5-1,CASSFGQQGYGYTF,TGCGCCAGCAGCTTCGGACAGCAGGGGTATGGCTACACCTTC
few,TRBD1,TRBJ2-7,TRBV6-2/TRBV6-3,CATRQGASYEQYF,TGTGCCACCCGACAGGGGGCGAGTTACGAGCAGTACTTC
few,.,TRBJ2-7,TRBV10-3,CAISKQEQGFSAYEQYF,TGTGCCATCAGTAAGCAAGAACAGGGTTTTAGCGCCTACGAGCAGTACTTC
few,TRBD2,TRBJ2-1,TRBV10-2,CASSDDRTSGINEQFF,TGCGCCAGCAGTGACGATAGGACTAGCGGGATCAATGAGCAGTTCTTC
many,.,TRBJ1-2,TRBV10-1,CASSESANYGYTF,TGCGCCAGCAGTGAGTCGGCGAACTATGGCTACACCTTC
few,.,TRBJ1-2,TRBV2,CASKRDGSNYGYTF,TGTGCCAGCAAGAGAGACGGATCTAACTATGGCTACACCTTC
.,TRBD1,TRBJ2-5,TRBV6-2/TRBV6-3,CASRGRGQPQETQYF,TGTGCCAGCAGGGGCCGGGGACAGCCTCAAGAGACCCAGTACTTC